These 19 T cell receptor beta chains came from one sample sequenced in a study of cytomegalovirus exposure and HLA in healthy donors (dated by TCRdb to between 2016 and 2019). The library was generated by the immunoSEQ multiplex PCR assay. For the multiplex PCR, a mixture combining 60 forward primers for TCR Vbeta segments and 13 reverse primers for TCR Jbeta segments was used. Sourced from immuneACCESS, this table was stored by TCRdb with only in-frame sequences that have V and J called. A share of the clones is absent; for the studies checked, an unresolved V gene accounts for under half, and the remainder has no known explanation. In this sample the table shows about 130,000 clones, around 63% of which occur a single time. The ten largest clones capture under 2% of the sample. Sequencing was performed on PBMCs. The receptor source for this set is a human donor in good health.

This chain joins TRBV5-1 and TRBJ1-2; 7 bases are a match to TRBD1. This CDR3 is 14 amino acids long. Trimming cost V 4 bases and J 8 bases; bases outside gene matches: 11. Germline-derived CDR1 and CDR2 are SGHRS and YFSETQ. The CDR3 DNA reads as TGCGCCAGCAGCGCGGGACAGCCCACCTTGGGCTACACCTTC. Residues: CASSAGQPTLGYTF.

The rearrangement links TRBV7-2 to TRBJ2-1; D unclear. The V end lost 2 bases, the J end lost 12 bases, and 11 bases lay between the germline ends. CDR1 SGHTA and CDR2 FQGNSA come from the germline V gene. This CDR3 region has 12 residues. The CDR3 DNA is TGTGCCAGCAGCTTAAAGAGGCTATCGCAGTTCTTC. It specifies CASSLKRLSQFF.

The V call is TRBV10-3, the J call TRBJ2-1, with 10 nucleotides matching TRBD1. Germline lookup yields CDR1 ENHRY and CDR2 SYGVKD. The CDR3 totals 15 residues. Trimming took 6 bases from V and 2 from J; bases not matched to a gene: 4. The CDR3 here is CAIRAGTGAYNEQFF. The DNA of the CDR3 is TGTGCCATCAGGGCCGGGACAGGGGCCTACAATGAGCAGTTCTTC.

The CDR3, as DNA: TGTGCCAGCAGCTTGGTTAGAAGCGCAAGGACAGATACGCAGTATTTT. Translation gives CASSLVRSARTDTQYF. The chain links TRBV11-1 to TRBJ2-3; D remains ambiguous. V was pared by 3 bases and J by 3 bases, with 16 bases between. The germline gives CDR1 SGHAT, CDR2 FQDESV (reference sequence). CDR3 length equals 16 residues.

The chain recombines TRBV7-9 with TRBJ2-3; TRBD2 agrees at 12 bases. Germline-derived CDR1 and CDR2 are SEHNR and FQNEAQ (reference sequence). V shed 4 bases and J 5 bases; nucleotides not matched to a gene: 10. The CDR3 runs 17 residues. In DNA, the CDR3 is TGTGCCAGCAGCTCCATGACTAGCGGGAGCTTCGGAGATACGCAGTATTTT. Protein: CASSSMTSGSFGDTQYF.

The chain is built from TRBV14 and TRBJ1-1; TRBD1 might be the D (5 bases). Germline V lookup: CDR1 SGHDN, CDR2 FVKESK. Trimming cost V 2 bases and J 5 bases, with 12 bases left between them. The CDR3 spans 14 residues. The CDR3 coding sequence is TGTGCCAGCAGCCAATTGTCGGGGGGGACTGAAGCTTTCTTT. It codes for CASSQLSGGTEAFF.

The chain carries TRBV29-1 and TRBJ1-2; D call uncertain. Germline V gene sequence: CDR1 SQVTM, CDR2 ANQGSEA. V gave up 0 bases and J gave up 6 bases, with 8 bases separating them. There are 12 residues in the CDR3. In DNA, the CDR3 is TGCAGCGTTGAAGATCCACCGGATGGCTACACCTTC. This codes for CSVEDPPDGYTF.

V gene TRBV6-6 combines with J gene TRBJ1-2, with D perhaps TRBD1 (6 bases). The CDR3 is 15 residues long. Trimming removed 0 bases at V and 3 bases at J, with 11 bases between. Germline V lookup: CDR1 MNHNY, CDR2 SVGAGI (reference sequence). CDR3 coding DNA: TGTGCCAGCAGTTACTCGAACAGGGTAGACTATGGCTACACCTTC. This sequence encodes CASSYSNRVDYGYTF.

The rearrangement uses TRBV18 and TRBJ2-1; 10 positions agree with TRBD2. Germline V lookup: CDR1 KGHSH, CDR2 LQKENI. The CDR3 covers 15 residues. After removal of 2 bases from V and 8 bases from J, the junction contained 6 bases not matched to a gene. This chain's CDR3 is CASSPSLAGVHEQFF. CDR3 in DNA: TGTGCCAGCTCACCAAGCCTAGCGGGAGTCCATGAGCAGTTCTTC.

This clone is a singleton in its sample. The chain carries TRBV5-4 and TRBJ2-3; 9 bases are a match to TRBD2. The CDR3 loop spans 19 amino acids. CDR1 and CDR2 from the germline V gene are SGHNT and YYREEE (reference sequence). J gave up 0 bases and V 0 bases, and 11 bases lay outside the gene matches. DNA for the CDR3: TGTGCCAGCAGCTTGGAGGTAGCGGGGGCGGGATCTAGCACAGATACGCAGTATTTT. Protein product: CASSLEVAGAGSSTDTQYF.

The chain joins TRBV7-3 to TRBJ2-1, with TRBD2 matching 7 bases. The ends lost 5 bases at V and 7 bases at J; junction bases unmatched: 5. This CDR3 is 13 amino acids long. Germline lookup yields CDR1 SGHTA and CDR2 FQGTGA. The CDR3 sequence: CASSPSGGNEQFF. As DNA, the CDR3 is TGTGCCAGCAGCCCGTCCGGGGGGAATGAGCAGTTCTTC.

This clone has a handful of counts. The CDR3 coding sequence is TGCGCCAGCAGCCTCCCGGGGACAGGGGAGGAGACCCAGTACTTC. Translation gives CASSLPGTGEETQYF. This sequence joins TRBV4-1 and TRBJ2-5, with 10 bases matching TRBD1. CDR1 and CDR2 from the germline V gene are MGHRA and YSYEKL. The V segment lost 4 bases and the J segment 5 bases; nucleotides outside the gene matches: 7. The CDR3 is made up of 15 amino acids.

V is TRBV18 and J is TRBJ2-1; TRBD2 matches at 13 bases. CDR1 KGHSH and CDR2 LQKENI come from the germline V gene. This CDR3 is 16 amino acids long. Unmatched junction bases numbered 3, after V lost 1 base and J lost 6 bases. This CDR3 reads CASSPRGLAGVNEQFF. In nucleotides, the CDR3 is TGTGCCAGCTCACCACGCGGACTAGCGGGAGTCAATGAGCAGTTCTTC.

The V and J genes are TRBV19 and TRBJ2-1, with a possible D match to TRBD1 (5 bases). Trimming stripped 4 bases from V and 3 bases from J, with 16 bases between. CDR3 length: 16 residues. Germline V gene lookup returns CDR1 LNHDA and CDR2 SQIVND (reference sequence). CDR3 sequence (DNA): TGTGCCAGTAGTAACCGACAGTGGAAGGACTACAATGAGCAGTTCTTC. As protein: CASSNRQWKDYNEQFF.

The chain employs TRBV11-2 and TRBJ1-1; tentative D call: TRBD1 (6 bases). The CDR3 totals 12 residues. Germline V gene data show CDR1 as SGHAT and CDR2 as FQNNGV. V was clipped by 4 bases and J by 8 bases, with 11 bases between them. The CDR3 protein is CASSWTEGEAFF. The DNA of the CDR3 is TGTGCCAGCAGCTGGACAGAGGGGGAAGCTTTCTTT.

This chain joins TRBV4-1 and TRBJ1-3, with 7 nucleotides matching TRBD1. V dropped 8 bases and J dropped 6; count of bases not matched to a gene: 10. CDR3 length equals 14 residues. Germline CDR1 reads MGHRA; CDR2 reads YSYEKL. The CDR3 nucleotides are TGCGCCAGCCGAATCGAGGGGGCACAAAACACCATATATTTT. The encoded protein is CASRIEGAQNTIYF.

The chain carries TRBV9 and TRBJ2-7; 7 bases line up with TRBD1. This CDR3 has 15 residues. Trimming at V came to 0 bases and at J to 5 bases, leaving 8 bases not matched to a gene. Germline-derived CDR1 and CDR2 are SGDLS and YYNGEE. The DNA of the CDR3 is TGTGCCAGCAGCGTAGAACCCAGGGGGTCTAACGAGCAGTACTTC. As protein: CASSVEPRGSNEQYF.

This clone has more than one count but fewer than ten. V and J are TRBV4-1 and TRBJ1-1; the D is unclear. The CDR3 length is 15 residues. The ends were cut back, 7 bases at V and 0 bases at J, with 15 bases in the middle. CDR1 and CDR2 from the germline V gene are MGHRA and YSYEKL. The CDR3 here is CASTTQTPLNTEAFF. The CDR3, as DNA: TGCGCCAGCACTACACAGACCCCCTTGAACACTGAAGCTTTCTTT.

The chain has TRBV6-5 and TRBJ1-2, with a weak D call TRBD1 (5 bases). V lost 2 bases, J lost 8 bases, and 9 bases lay in between. The CDR3 runs to 12 residues. CDR1 and CDR2 from the germline V gene are MNHEY and SVGAGI. CDR3 coding DNA: TGTGCCAGCAGTTACCAGCAGGGAGGCTACACCTTC. This gives the protein CASSYQQGGYTF.